This TCR beta chain is from a study of tumor-infiltrating lymphocytes in primary liver carcinoma (dated by TCRdb to about 2017). Turning to the overall study: The five patients, three men and two women aged 30 to 69 years, had hepatocellular carcinoma (four) or combined HCC and intrahepatic cholangiocarcinoma (one). The five patients had tumors staged T1-T3 N0M0, with maximum diameters ranging from about 4 to 10 cm. Each sample produced about 3.5 to 8 million productive TCRbeta reads, and read depth showed no significant difference between tissue types. TCRbeta repertoire sequencing, expression microarrays and whole-exome sequencing were combined in the study across five regions of each liver tumor, with adjacent normal tissue and blood also included. A total of approximately 35 specimens from 5 patients, comprising approximately 25 tumor regions, 5 adjacent noncancerous liver tissues and 5 peripheral blood samples, were covered by TCRbeta repertoire sequencing. The 25 or so tumor region samples were profiled with Agilent mRNA microarrays so that TCRbeta repertoire diversity could be related to the local molecular phenotype. Technical replicate repertoires showed high reproducibility, with mean shared-clone rates roughly 0.87 and correlation coefficients above 0.98.

This clonotype has just a few counts. The specificity of this receptor is unknown. This may stem from a read error, because a much larger clone lies one nucleotide away. A constant-region primer and ProtoScript II reverse transcriptase were used to reverse-transcribe TCRbeta-specific cDNA from about 500 ng total RNA. Construction of the TCRbeta libraries relied on three nested rounds of multiplex PCR, following a slightly modified ARM-PCR procedure. The first two PCR rounds used multiplex TRBV1-TRBV30 forward primers with a Cbeta reverse primer, each for approximately 9 cycles. Sample barcodes and Illumina adapters were added in a final 25-cycle PCR using Deep VentR polymerase. Before sequencing, amplicons between 200 and 500 bp were purified from gel using a QIAquick gel extraction kit. An Illumina HiSeq 2500 was used to sequence the TCRbeta amplicons, generating 250-bp paired-end reads. The paper's processing steps were these. Trimmomatic v0.33 was used to quality-trim the reads, and FLASH v1.2.11 was used to merge paired reads so that full CDR3 sequences could be recovered. V, D and J germline segments were assigned to the rearranged TCRbeta sequences using MiGEC v1.2.1b. Clonotype statistics and Shannon-Wiener diversity indices were calculated with VDJtools v1.0.0. Except for diversity analysis, only each sample's 250 most abundant clonotypes were used in subsequent analyses to reduce sampling bias. The public reads were quality trimmed at Q25 with fastp and then assembled into clones with MiXCR by TCRdb, keeping productive beta chains. A single entry per CDR3 protein holds the most common genes and DNA from its merged rows. TCRdb, not the original authors, processed these V and J calls. The sample data list over 35,000 distinct CDR3 sequences, and about three quarters of these were observed just once. The top ten clonotypes cover approximately 20% of the sample.

Including the terminal cysteine and phenylalanine, the CDR3 comprises 13 residues. The kept DNA is CDR3 alone, 39 bases in frame from the first base. For CDR1 and CDR2, the germline V gene lists SGHVS and FNYEAQ. Trimming takes 3 bases off V and 7 bases off J; junction bases not matched to a gene: 5. General findings and caveats noted by the study authors: Repertoire overlap was higher between tumor regions (mean approximately 36%) than tumor-adjacent (17%) or tumor-blood (14%) pairs, consistent with antigen-driven expansion. Just about 7.5-25% of top clones turned up in all five regions of a tumor, which suggests spatial heterogeneity among tumor-infiltrating T cells. Comparison of CD4+ and CD8+ T cell repertoires was precluded by the use of bulk unsorted samples. A significantly larger repertoire fraction was made up by the top 250 clones in tumors than in blood (p = 0.039). The study included only a few patients, and the authors note findings should be validated in a larger study. Because only the TCR beta chain was sequenced and unpaired alpha chains were not captured, true repertoire diversity is likely underestimated.

Without any cell sorting, total RNA and DNA were co-extracted from approximately 20-30 mg of bulk tissue using the AllPrep DNA/RNA mini kit. Surgical resection was performed in China between 2015 and early 2016 on a few patients with histopathologically diagnosed primary liver carcinoma. At the time of sampling, the patients were treatment-naive and had chronic HBV infection. Each tumor was sampled at five spatially separated regions: the superior, inferior, left-lateral and right-lateral poles and the tumor centre. More than 85% viable tumor cells were found by histology in every tumor sample. Fresh tumor and adjacent tissue pieces were bisected; one half was stored in RNAlater at -80°C, the other sent for histology.

The sequencing sample was made of liver tumor tissue from sampling region 2. The cell subset or site label, read with the paper, signifies: tumor region T2, inferior pole. The sequence joins TRBV7-6 to TRBJ2-5; 7 central nucleotides agree with TRBD2. The clonotype originates from a man aged 40-55 years with primary liver carcinoma and hepatitis B virus infection. This receptor carries the CDR3 CASSFGTMGTQYF. The nucleotide sequence reads TGTGCCAGCAGCTTTGGGACTATGGGGACCCAGTACTTC.